The text below deals with one TCR beta chain. No antigen is known for it. PCR primers comprised 60 Vbeta and 13 Jbeta primers. TCRdb keeps only in-frame clones here, not all; method: immunoSEQ multiplex PCR. The specimen's table records about 160,000 clones. The data derive from a study of cytomegalovirus exposure and HLA in healthy donors. This CDR3 has 15 amino acids. Deletions cut 1 base from V and 5 bases from J, with 11 bases between. The V gene's germline CDR1 is LGHNA and CDR2 YSLEER. General study results and limits: Among the sequence variants, a highly shared cluster was likely an artifact of sequencing.

V gene TRBV4-3 combines with J gene TRBJ2-2; weak D call: TRBD1 (5 bases). Sequenced sample: PBMCs. This receptor was identified in a woman aged 55-69 years in good health and CMV-seronegative. The CDR3: CASSQVRDRTGELFF. As DNA, the CDR3 is TGCGCCAGCAGCCAAGTCAGGGATAGGACCGGGGAGCTGTTTTTT.